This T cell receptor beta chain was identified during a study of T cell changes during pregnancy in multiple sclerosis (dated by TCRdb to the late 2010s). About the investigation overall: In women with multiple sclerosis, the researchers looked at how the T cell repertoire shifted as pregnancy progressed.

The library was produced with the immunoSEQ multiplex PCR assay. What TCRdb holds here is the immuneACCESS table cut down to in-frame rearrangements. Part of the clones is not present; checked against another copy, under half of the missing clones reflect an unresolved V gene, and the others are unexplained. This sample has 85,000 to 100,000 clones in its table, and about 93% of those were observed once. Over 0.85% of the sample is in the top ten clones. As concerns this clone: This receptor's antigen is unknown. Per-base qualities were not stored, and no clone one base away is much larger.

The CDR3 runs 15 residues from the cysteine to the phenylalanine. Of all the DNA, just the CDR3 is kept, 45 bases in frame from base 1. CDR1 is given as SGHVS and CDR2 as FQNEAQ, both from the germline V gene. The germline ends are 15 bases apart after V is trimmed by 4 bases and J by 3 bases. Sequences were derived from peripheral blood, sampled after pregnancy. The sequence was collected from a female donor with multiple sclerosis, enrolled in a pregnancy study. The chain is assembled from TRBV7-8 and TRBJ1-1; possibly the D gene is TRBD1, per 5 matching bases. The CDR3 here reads CASSSPSGLDTEAFF. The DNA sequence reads TGTGCCAGCAGCTCTCCCTCAGGGCTGGACACTGAAGCTTTCTTT.